Listed below are T cell receptor beta chains from one sample, sequenced in a study of CD8 T cells in ankylosing spondylitis. MiXCR, run by TCRdb on the 5' RACE reads, gives a single entry per CDR3 protein. The top ten clones hold almost 7% of a sample with about 540,000 distinct CDR3 sequences, approximately 12% of them seen once. The sequenced material came from blood, either unsorted or a sorted T cell fraction (not recorded which). These receptors all come from a male donor with ankylosing spondylitis. The CDR3 runs from the conserved cysteine through the conserved F or W. D genes are given only for firm matches. Clone size is given for some rows only: seen once, a few or many times, or a class if the clone is expanded.

CDR3 DNA: TGCGCCAGCAGCTTGGCAGGGGCTAGCTTAAATGAGCAGTTCTTC
CDR3 protein: CASSLAGASLNEQFF
clone size: few
D gene: -
J gene: TRBJ2-1
V gene: TRBV5-1

CDR3 DNA: TGTGCCAGCAGCCTAAATAGCGCCGGGAAAACAGATACGCAGTATTTT
CDR3 protein: CASSLNSAGKTDTQYF
clone size: -
D gene: -
J gene: TRBJ2-3
V gene: TRBV3-1

CDR3 DNA: TGTGCCAGCAGCTACAGACAGGGTGCCGGGGAGCTGTTTTTT
CDR3 protein: CASSYRQGAGELFF
clone size: -
D gene: TRBD1
J gene: TRBJ2-2
V gene: TRBV11-2

CDR3 DNA: TGTGCCAGCACACAGGGGGCTTCCCACGAGCAGTACTTC
CDR3 protein: CASTQGASHEQYF
clone size: few
D gene: TRBD1
J gene: TRBJ2-7
V gene: TRBV2

CDR3 DNA: TGCGCCAGCAGCTTGACCGGGACTTTGGACGCAGATACGCAGTATTTT
CDR3 protein: CASSLTGTLDADTQYF
clone size: many
D gene: -
J gene: TRBJ2-3
V gene: TRBV5-1

CDR3 DNA: TGTGCCAGCAGCGGAAGACAGGGTTTCGGGGAGACCCAGTACTTC
CDR3 protein: CASSGRQGFGETQYF
clone size: once
D gene: TRBD1
J gene: TRBJ2-5
V gene: TRBV13

CDR3 DNA: TGTGCCAGCAGTGAAGACAGGGTAGTGCATGGCTACACCTTC
CDR3 protein: CASSEDRVVHGYTF
clone size: -
D gene: -
J gene: TRBJ1-2
V gene: TRBV6-1

CDR3 DNA: TGTGCCAGCAGTTTACAGGCGGGGGAGACCCAGTACTTC
CDR3 protein: CASSLQAGETQYF
clone size: few
D gene: -
J gene: TRBJ2-5
V gene: TRBV12-3/TRBV12-4

CDR3 DNA: TGTGCCAGCAGTCTGCGGACTAGCGGGAGGGCCCGAATGAATGAGCAGTTCTTC
CDR3 protein: CASSLRTSGRARMNEQFF
clone size: -
D gene: TRBD2
J gene: TRBJ2-1
V gene: TRBV28

CDR3 DNA: TGTGCCAGCAGCTTAGGGATGAGGGGTGACTATGGCTACACCTTC
CDR3 protein: CASSLGMRGDYGYTF
clone size: -
D gene: -
J gene: TRBJ1-2
V gene: TRBV7-9

CDR3 DNA: TGTGCCAGCAGTTTCTCCGAGGCCGAGCAGTTCTTC
CDR3 protein: CASSFSEAEQFF
clone size: many
D gene: -
J gene: TRBJ2-1
V gene: TRBV12-3/TRBV12-4

CDR3 DNA: TGTGCCAGCGGGCTAGCGGGGCATAATGAGCAGTTCTTC
CDR3 protein: CASGLAGHNEQFF
clone size: -
D gene: TRBD2
J gene: TRBJ2-1
V gene: TRBV2

CDR3 DNA: TGCAGCGTTGAAGTCGGTCTAGCGGGAGGGGATGAGCAGTTCTTC
CDR3 protein: CSVEVGLAGGDEQFF
clone size: many
D gene: TRBD2
J gene: TRBJ2-1
V gene: TRBV29-1

CDR3 DNA: TGTGCCTGGAGCTTTGCAACTAATGAAAAACTGTTTTTT
CDR3 protein: CAWSFATNEKLFF
clone size: -
D gene: -
J gene: TRBJ1-4
V gene: TRBV30

CDR3 DNA: TGTGCCAGCAGCGATGGACTATCGAACACCGGGGAGCTGTTTTTT
CDR3 protein: CASSDGLSNTGELFF
clone size: -
D gene: -
J gene: TRBJ2-2
V gene: TRBV6-1

CDR3 DNA: TGTGCCAGCAGTTTAAGGGGGAGGGGAACCTACGAGCAGTACTTC
CDR3 protein: CASSLRGRGTYEQYF
clone size: -
D gene: -
J gene: TRBJ2-7
V gene: TRBV27

CDR3 DNA: TGTGCCAGCACCCTCGGGGATTTCAATGAGCAGTTCTTC
CDR3 protein: CASTLGDFNEQFF
clone size: few
D gene: -
J gene: TRBJ2-1
V gene: TRBV7-9

CDR3 DNA: TGTGCCAGCAGCTTACCTTTTTGGGAGTCCGGGGGCGCGACCGAAAAACTGTTTTTT
CDR3 protein: CASSLPFWESGGATEKLFF
clone size: -
D gene: -
J gene: TRBJ1-4
V gene: TRBV11-1

CDR3 DNA: TGTGCCAGCAGCACAGTAGCGGGAGTCTTAGGGGAGACCCAGTACTTC
CDR3 protein: CASSTVAGVLGETQYF
clone size: -
D gene: TRBD2
J gene: TRBJ2-5
V gene: TRBV7-9

CDR3 DNA: TGTGCCAGCAGCTTAGGGTTAACGGGGTCCAACACTGAAGCTTTCTTT
CDR3 protein: CASSLGLTGSNTEAFF
clone size: many
D gene: -
J gene: TRBJ1-1
V gene: TRBV7-2

CDR3 DNA: TGTGCCAGCGCCGTGTTATTGGAAGAAAACATTCAGTACTTC
CDR3 protein: CASAVLLEENIQYF
clone size: many
D gene: -
J gene: TRBJ2-4
V gene: TRBV7-9

CDR3 DNA: TGCAGTGCTAGGGTGGAGGGTAGCGGGGACACAGATACGCAGTATTTT
CDR3 protein: CSARVEGSGDTDTQYF
clone size: -
D gene: TRBD2
J gene: TRBJ2-3
V gene: TRBV20-1

CDR3 DNA: TGCAGCGTGGGACGCAAGACACTCAGGGACTATCAGCCCCAGCATTTT
CDR3 protein: CSVGRKTLRDYQPQHF
clone size: few
D gene: -
J gene: TRBJ1-5
V gene: TRBV29-1

CDR3 DNA: TGTGCCAGGGGGGGACTAGCGGGGTACAATGAGCAGTTCTTC
CDR3 protein: CARGGLAGYNEQFF
clone size: -
D gene: TRBD2
J gene: TRBJ2-1
V gene: TRBV2

CDR3 DNA: TGTGCCAGCCTGGGCAGGGGGGGATCTAGACTGTTTTTT
CDR3 protein: CASLGRGGSRLFF
clone size: -
D gene: TRBD1
J gene: TRBJ1-4
V gene: TRBV25-1

CDR3 DNA: TGTGCCAGCAGCCCCGAGAGTAGCGGGACCTACAATGAGCAGTTCTTC
CDR3 protein: CASSPESSGTYNEQFF
clone size: many
D gene: TRBD2
J gene: TRBJ2-1
V gene: TRBV7-9

CDR3 DNA: TGTGCCAGCAGTGGCCAGGGAGATAGGAACTATGGCTACACCTTC
CDR3 protein: CASSGQGDRNYGYTF
clone size: few
D gene: -
J gene: TRBJ1-2
V gene: TRBV2

CDR3 DNA: TGTGCCAGCAGCCAACGCCTAGCGGGAGAGCAGTTCTTC
CDR3 protein: CASSQRLAGEQFF
clone size: -
D gene: TRBD2
J gene: TRBJ2-1
V gene: TRBV3-1

CDR3 DNA: TGCAGCGTGGGGGCGCAGGGGAACTATGGCTACACCTTC
CDR3 protein: CSVGAQGNYGYTF
clone size: many
D gene: -
J gene: TRBJ1-2
V gene: TRBV29-1

CDR3 DNA: TGTGCCAGCAGCTTGGGGATAGCGGTCCACCAAGAGACCCAGTACTTC
CDR3 protein: CASSLGIAVHQETQYF
clone size: -
D gene: -
J gene: TRBJ2-5
V gene: TRBV7-9

CDR3 DNA: TGTGCCAGCAGCTTGACGGCTAGGGGCAGTTTCTCCTACGAGCAGTACTTC
CDR3 protein: CASSLTARGSFSYEQYF
clone size: few
D gene: -
J gene: TRBJ2-7
V gene: TRBV5-5

CDR3 DNA: TGCAGCGTTGGGGAAGATAGCGGGAGGGCAGGGTACAATGAGCAGTTCTTC
CDR3 protein: CSVGEDSGRAGYNEQFF
clone size: -
D gene: TRBD2
J gene: TRBJ2-1
V gene: TRBV29-1

CDR3 DNA: TGCGCCAGCAGCCCGGGACACACTGGAAACACCATATATTTT
CDR3 protein: CASSPGHTGNTIYF
clone size: -
D gene: -
J gene: TRBJ1-3
V gene: TRBV5-1

CDR3 DNA: TGTGCCAGCAGCCAAGATTTGGGCAGGGCGGCAGATACGCAGTATTTT
CDR3 protein: CASSQDLGRAADTQYF
clone size: -
D gene: -
J gene: TRBJ2-3
V gene: TRBV3-1

CDR3 DNA: TGTGCCAGTAGTATGTTCGGTGCCCAATACTACGAGCAGTACTTC
CDR3 protein: CASSMFGAQYYEQYF
clone size: many
D gene: -
J gene: TRBJ2-7
V gene: TRBV19

CDR3 DNA: TGTGCCAGCCCCCCCGTACAGGGAGAGGACAATGAGCAGTTCTTC
CDR3 protein: CASPPVQGEDNEQFF
clone size: few
D gene: -
J gene: TRBJ2-1
V gene: TRBV3-1

CDR3 DNA: TGTGCCACAAAAGGAGGGTTTGGACGTAATTCACCCCTCCACTTT
CDR3 protein: CATKGGFGRNSPLHF
clone size: few
D gene: -
J gene: TRBJ1-6
V gene: TRBV12-3/TRBV12-4

CDR3 DNA: TGTGCCTGGAGGGATCAGGGAAGTAACTATGGCTACACCTTC
CDR3 protein: CAWRDQGSNYGYTF
clone size: -
D gene: -
J gene: TRBJ1-2
V gene: TRBV30

CDR3 DNA: TGTGCCAGCAGCTTAGGTACCCGCTCCTACAATGAGCAGTTCTTC
CDR3 protein: CASSLGTRSYNEQFF
clone size: many
D gene: -
J gene: TRBJ2-1
V gene: TRBV11-2

CDR3 DNA: TGTGCCAGCAGCAGGACTAGCGGCTTGTATGAGCAGTTCTTC
CDR3 protein: CASSRTSGLYEQFF
clone size: few
D gene: TRBD2
J gene: TRBJ2-1
V gene: TRBV12-3/TRBV12-4

CDR3 DNA: TGCAGTGCGAGGATCCTCACCGTCCAAGAGACCCAGTACTTC
CDR3 protein: CSARILTVQETQYF
clone size: -
D gene: -
J gene: TRBJ2-5
V gene: TRBV20-1

CDR3 DNA: TGTGCCAGCAGCTTTTGGACAGGGAACACTGAAGCTTTCTTT
CDR3 protein: CASSFWTGNTEAFF
clone size: many
D gene: TRBD1
J gene: TRBJ1-1
V gene: TRBV7-9

CDR3 DNA: TGCAGCGTTGAAGATCCGGCCGACAATATAGCCAAAAACATTCAGTACTTC
CDR3 protein: CSVEDPADNIAKNIQYF
clone size: few
D gene: -
J gene: TRBJ2-4
V gene: TRBV29-1

CDR3 DNA: TGTGCCAGCAGCCAGGGGACAGGGGGGCGTTGGGATGGCTACACCTTC
CDR3 protein: CASSQGTGGRWDGYTF
clone size: -
D gene: TRBD1
J gene: TRBJ1-2
V gene: TRBV3-1

CDR3 DNA: TGCAGCGTTGGATTTGAGAACACTGAAGCTTTCTTT
CDR3 protein: CSVGFENTEAFF
clone size: many
D gene: -
J gene: TRBJ1-1
V gene: TRBV29-1

CDR3 DNA: TGTGCCAGCAGCCTCTACGGAACATCTACTAATGAAAAACTGTTTTTT
CDR3 protein: CASSLYGTSTNEKLFF
clone size: few
D gene: -
J gene: TRBJ1-4
V gene: TRBV7-2

CDR3 DNA: TGTGCTAGTGGTTTGACACTTACTGAAGCTTTCTTT
CDR3 protein: CASGLTLTEAFF
clone size: few
D gene: -
J gene: TRBJ1-1
V gene: TRBV12-5

CDR3 DNA: TGCGCCAGCAGCCAAGACGAAACGTGGGGCCAAGGACTGTTCTTT
CDR3 protein: CASSQDETWGQGLFF
clone size: -
D gene: -
J gene: TRBJ1-4
V gene: TRBV4-1